Listed below are T cell receptor beta chains from one sample, sequenced in a study of T cells in localized non-small cell lung cancer. Clones were read by immunoSEQ multiplex PCR, and TCRdb kept only the in-frame ones, dropping some. The sample carries roughly 990 clones, roughly 25% recorded once. The source was normal lung tissue next to the tumor, collected before any cancer treatment. These receptors were collected from a woman between 35 and 75 years old with stage III squamous cell lung carcinoma. The CDR3 runs from the conserved cysteine through the conserved F or W. Fields, in order: J gene, V gene, clone size, D gene, CDR3 DNA, CDR3 protein. D genes are given only for firm matches. Size is stated for part of the rows, as once, few or many counts, or as a class when the clone is expanded.

J: TRBJ1-2; V: TRBV9; size: NA; D: NA; DNA: TGTGCCAGCAGCGCAAGGGACGGACCTCTTCAGGGCTACACCTTC; CDR3: CASSARDGPLQGYTF
J: TRBJ2-1; V: TRBV19; size: NA; D: NA; DNA: TGTGCCAGTACCAGGGACCCGAGCTCCTACAATGAGCAGTTCTTC; CDR3: CASTRDPSSYNEQFF
J: TRBJ2-5; V: TRBV29-1; size: NA; D: TRBD2; DNA: TGCAGCGTTGAGTTTAGCGGGGCACCGCAAGAGACCCAGTACTTC; CDR3: CSVEFSGAPQETQYF
J: TRBJ2-1; V: TRBV6-8; size: NA; D: TRBD1; DNA: TGTGCCAGCAGTCCCAGACAGGGGGTCGACAATGAGCAGTTCTTC; CDR3: CASSPRQGVDNEQFF
J: TRBJ2-1; V: TRBV5-1; size: NA; D: TRBD2; DNA: TGCGCCAGCAGCTTGGAAGGACTAGCCAACAATGAGCAGTTCTTC; CDR3: CASSLEGLANNEQFF
J: TRBJ2-3; V: TRBV6-8; size: few; D: NA; DNA: TGTGCCAGCGAAAGGGTTGGCAGAGATACGCAGTATTTT; CDR3: CASERVGRDTQYF
J: TRBJ1-2; V: TRBV4-1; size: NA; D: NA; DNA: TGCGCCAGCAGCCAACAATCGACAGCTAACTATGGCTACACCTTC; CDR3: CASSQQSTANYGYTF
J: TRBJ1-1; V: TRBV6-8; size: NA; D: NA; DNA: TGTGCCAGCAGTTACTCGTCTATAAGCGAGGGCACTGAAGCTTTCTTT; CDR3: CASSYSSISEGTEAFF
J: TRBJ2-1; V: TRBV10-2; size: NA; D: TRBD2; DNA: TGCGCCAGCAGTATAACTAGCGGGTATTGGGAGCAGTTCTTC; CDR3: CASSITSGYWEQFF
J: TRBJ2-5; V: TRBV9; size: medium-sized; D: TRBD2; DNA: TGTGCCAGCGGGAGCGGGGGGGCGGGAGAGACCCAGTACTTC; CDR3: CASGSGGAGETQYF
J: TRBJ1-3; V: TRBV18; size: few; D: NA; DNA: TGTGCCAGCTCACTTAAATCAGGGGAAGGAAACACCATATATTTT; CDR3: CASSLKSGEGNTIYF
J: TRBJ1-1; V: TRBV5-1; size: NA; D: TRBD1; DNA: TGCGCCAGCAGCCGGACTAACGAGGGACAGGGGGCAAAGGCTGAAGCTTTCTTT; CDR3: CASSRTNEGQGAKAEAFF
J: TRBJ2-1; V: TRBV10-2; size: NA; D: NA; DNA: TGCGCCACCGATCCCCCCGGGACGAACTACAATGAGCAGTTCTTC; CDR3: CATDPPGTNYNEQFF
J: TRBJ2-1; V: TRBV10-3; size: few; D: TRBD2; DNA: TGTGCCATCAGTGAGTCGCCCAGCGGGGGGGTCAATGAGCAGTTCTTC; CDR3: CAISESPSGGVNEQFF
J: TRBJ1-1; V: TRBV30; size: NA; D: NA; DNA: TGTGCCTGGAGTGTACAAGAACAGACTGAAGCTTTCTTT; CDR3: CAWSVQEQTEAFF
J: TRBJ1-2; V: TRBV5-1; size: NA; D: TRBD1; DNA: TGCGCCAGCAGCCTGACAGGGGGCCCGGGTGGCTACACCTTC; CDR3: CASSLTGGPGGYTF
J: TRBJ1-4; V: TRBV5-1; size: NA; D: NA; DNA: TGCGCCAGCAGCTTGTCCCGAACTAATGAAAAACTGTTTTTT; CDR3: CASSLSRTNEKLFF
J: TRBJ2-5; V: TRBV29-1; size: once; D: TRBD2; DNA: TGCAGCGTTTTGACTAGCGGACAAGAGACCCAGTACTTC; CDR3: CSVLTSGQETQYF
J: TRBJ2-3; V: TRBV9; size: few; D: NA; DNA: TGTGCCAGCAGCCCCCAATCCGATACGCAGTATTTT; CDR3: CASSPQSDTQYF
J: TRBJ2-3; V: TRBV29-1; size: NA; D: NA; DNA: TGCAGCGTTGGTCTCTCTCGGGGAGATACGCAGTATTTT; CDR3: CSVGLSRGDTQYF
J: TRBJ1-6; V: TRBV6-8; size: medium-sized; D: TRBD1; DNA: TGTGCCAGCAGAACCGGGACAGGGGAATCACCCCTCCACTTT; CDR3: CASRTGTGESPLHF
J: TRBJ1-1; V: TRBV14; size: NA; D: TRBD1; DNA: TGTGCCAGCAGCCAATATGGGACAGGGGGTTCTGAAGCTTTCTTT; CDR3: CASSQYGTGGSEAFF
J: TRBJ2-2; V: TRBV6-8; size: NA; D: TRBD1; DNA: TGTGCCAGCCTCCGGACAGGGAACACCGGGGAGCTGTTTTTT; CDR3: CASLRTGNTGELFF
J: TRBJ1-1; V: TRBV6-7; size: few; D: NA; DNA: TGTGCCAGCAGACAGGTTGCGGGAGCTTTCTTT; CDR3: CASRQVAGAFF
J: TRBJ1-3; V: TRBV7-2; size: NA; D: TRBD1; DNA: TGTGCCAGCAGCTCAGGGGGTGGAAACACCATATATTTT; CDR3: CASSSGGGNTIYF
J: TRBJ2-1; V: TRBV29-1; size: once; D: TRBD1; DNA: TGCAGCGCCCGAGGACAGGTCGATGAGCAGTTCTTC; CDR3: CSARGQVDEQFF
J: TRBJ1-5; V: TRBV18; size: NA; D: NA; DNA: TGTGCCAGCTCACCTGACTCGAGCAATCAGCCCCAGCATTTT; CDR3: CASSPDSSNQPQHF
J: TRBJ2-6; V: TRBV30; size: few; D: TRBD1; DNA: TGTGCCTGGAGTTCACCGACAGGGGCCCTCTCTGGGGCCAACGTCCTGACTTTC; CDR3: CAWSSPTGALSGANVLTF
J: TRBJ1-2; V: TRBV4-1; size: NA; D: NA; DNA: TGCGCCAGCAGCCATGCGGATAGTGGAACCGCGAACTATGGCTACACCTTC; CDR3: CASSHADSGTANYGYTF
J: TRBJ2-1; V: TRBV11-3; size: NA; D: NA; DNA: TGTGCCAGCAGGGGACTGGGTTACTCTGATGAGCAGTTCTTC; CDR3: CASRGLGYSDEQFF
J: TRBJ1-2; V: TRBV19; size: few; D: NA; DNA: TGTGCCAGTAGTCCGCGGGGGCGGAATGGCTACACCTTC; CDR3: CASSPRGRNGYTF
J: TRBJ2-7; V: TRBV6-8; size: NA; D: NA; DNA: TGTGCCAGCAGTTACTCCCCAGCGGGCTTCCCCTACGAGCAGTACTTC; CDR3: CASSYSPAGFPYEQYF
J: TRBJ1-3; V: TRBV11-3; size: few; D: NA; DNA: TGTGCCAGCAGCTTAAGAGTTGCTGGAAACACCATATATTTT; CDR3: CASSLRVAGNTIYF
J: TRBJ2-1; V: TRBV11-3; size: few; D: TRBD2; DNA: TGTGCCAGCAGAGGTAGCGGGGGCTTTTACAATGAGCAGTTCTTC; CDR3: CASRGSGGFYNEQFF
J: TRBJ1-5; V: TRBV6-8; size: medium-sized; D: TRBD1; DNA: TGTGCCAGCAGGGGAAGGACAGGGGGTAGCAATCAGCCCCAGCATTTT; CDR3: CASRGRTGGSNQPQHF
J: TRBJ1-2; V: TRBV11-3; size: NA; D: NA; DNA: TGTGCCAGCAGCTTGGACGTGCAGGGAGCAGGCTACACCTTC; CDR3: CASSLDVQGAGYTF
J: TRBJ2-7; V: TRBV9; size: few; D: NA; DNA: TGTGCCAGCAGCGAGTTCGGTAGCGGCCACTACGAGCAGTACTTC; CDR3: CASSEFGSGHYEQYF
J: TRBJ2-1; V: TRBV11-3; size: few; D: NA; DNA: TGTGCCAGCAGCCTCGGGGGGCCCTCCTACAATGAGCAGTTCTTC; CDR3: CASSLGGPSYNEQFF
J: TRBJ2-4; V: TRBV9; size: large; D: NA; DNA: TGTGCCAGCAGCGTAGGTGATAGCATTCAGTACTTC; CDR3: CASSVGDSIQYF
J: TRBJ2-3; V: TRBV11-3; size: medium-sized; D: TRBD2; DNA: TGTGCCAGCAGACTAGCGGGGGGCACAGATACGCAGTATTTT; CDR3: CASRLAGGTDTQYF